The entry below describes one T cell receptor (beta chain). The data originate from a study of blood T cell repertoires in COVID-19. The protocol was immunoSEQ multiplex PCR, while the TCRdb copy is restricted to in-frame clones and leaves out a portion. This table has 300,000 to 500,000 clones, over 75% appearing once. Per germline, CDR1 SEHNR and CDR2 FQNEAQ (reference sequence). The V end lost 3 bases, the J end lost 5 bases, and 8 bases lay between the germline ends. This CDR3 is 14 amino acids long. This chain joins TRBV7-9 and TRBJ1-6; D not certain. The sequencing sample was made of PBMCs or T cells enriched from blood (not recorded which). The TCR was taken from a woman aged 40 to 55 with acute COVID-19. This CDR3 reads CASSFDSDNSPLHF. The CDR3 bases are TGTGCCAGCAGCTTCGATTCAGATAATTCACCCCTCCACTTT.